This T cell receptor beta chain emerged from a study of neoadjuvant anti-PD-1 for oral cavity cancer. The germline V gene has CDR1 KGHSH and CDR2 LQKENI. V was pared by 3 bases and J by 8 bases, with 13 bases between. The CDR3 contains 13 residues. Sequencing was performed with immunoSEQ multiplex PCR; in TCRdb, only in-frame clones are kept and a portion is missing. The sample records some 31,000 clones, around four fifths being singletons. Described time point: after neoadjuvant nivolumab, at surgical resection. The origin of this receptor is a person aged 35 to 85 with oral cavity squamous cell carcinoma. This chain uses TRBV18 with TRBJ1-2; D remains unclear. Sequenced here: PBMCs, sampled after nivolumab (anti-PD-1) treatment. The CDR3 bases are TGTGCCAGCTCACCTGAGAGCGTGGGAGGCTACACCTTC. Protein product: CASSPESVGGYTF.